This TCR beta chain was identified during a study of breast tumors, draining lymph nodes, adjacent tissues. General study points: The lymph node origin of tumor T cells was framed as consistent with a hypothesis, not demonstrated.

Breast cancer patients provided tissue from their axillary draining lymph nodes. This CDR3 spans 15 amino acids. The germline gives CDR1 SGHVS, CDR2 FQNEAQ. The junction had 13 bases not matched to a gene; V was cut back by 5 bases and J by 8 bases. One entry per CDR3 protein results from TCRdb running MiXCR on the multiplex PCR reads. This sample has about 150,000 distinct CDR3 sequences; 20% to 25% occur once, and the top ten carry roughly 2.7%. This clonotype has a count of ten or more. No antigen is known for it. The TCR was taken from a female donor with breast cancer. Some clones in this sample may be carry-over from other donors' samples. Sample: axillary lymph node tissue. The V gene is TRBV7-8, the J gene TRBJ1-2, with 8 bases lining up with TRBD1. The CDR3 sequence is CASSPARQGALGYTF. The CDR3 region has the DNA TGTGCCAGCAGCCCAGCACGGCAGGGGGCATTGGGCTACACCTTC.